This T cell receptor beta chain was identified during a study of blood T cell repertoires in COVID-19. Trimming left V 4 bases short and J 6 bases short, with 16 bases between. Germline-derived CDR1 and CDR2 are SGHRS and YFSETQ. CDR3 length: 14 amino acids. Enrollment of patients from Seattle took place during active infection, with longitudinal follow-up. In the original processing: The authors estimated nucleated cell counts from reference gene primer amplification. Produced via immunoSEQ multiplex PCR; TCRdb's table is partial and in-frame only. For V, J and clone size, that table is used; D and trimming come from the DNA. Here the sample spans approximately 290,000 clones, approximately 83% being singletons.

Specimen: peripheral blood. J is TRBJ1-1 and V is TRBV5-1; D might be TRBD1 (5 bases). The clonotype was recovered from a person aged 70 to 80 with COVID-19, enrolled during active disease. The CDR3 region has the DNA TGCGCCAGCAGCGTCACCAGGGAACACCCTGAAGCTTTCTTT. It is translated as CASSVTREHPEAFF.